Listed below are T cell receptor beta chains from one sample, sequenced in a study of shared clonotypes between healthy human individuals. Generated by immunoSEQ multiplex PCR, the TCRdb table keeps only in-frame clones and is missing some. The sample holds 650,000 to 800,000 clones, over 60% seen once. The specimen was memory CD4+ T cells sorted from blood. The source of these receptors is a woman aged 25-40 years in good health. The CDR3 runs from the conserved cysteine through the conserved F or W. D genes are given only for firm matches. Clone size, where shown, is once, few, many, or a class for clones that have expanded.

size	V	D	J	CDR3	DNA
NA	TRBV18	NA	TRBJ2-3	CASSPTLAGTDTQYF	TGTGCCAGCTCACCTACTTTAGCGGGCACAGATACGCAGTATTTT
NA	TRBV30	TRBD2	TRBJ2-7	CAWRTSGSYEQYF	TGTGCCTGGAGAACTAGCGGGTCCTACGAGCAGTACTTC
many	TRBV11-3	NA	TRBJ2-2	CASSPARTANTGELFF	TGTGCCAGCAGCCCCGCACGGACAGCTAACACCGGGGAGCTGTTTTTT
NA	TRBV6-1	NA	TRBJ1-1	CASEQARYTEAFF	TGTGCCAGCGAACAGGCGAGGTACACTGAAGCTTTCTTT
medium-sized	TRBV30	NA	TRBJ2-3	CAWSTSTQYF	TGTGCCTGGAGTACGAGTACGCAGTATTTT
many	TRBV5-6	TRBD1	TRBJ1-4	CASTRSTGGKDEKLFF	TGTGCCAGCACCAGATCGACAGGGGGTAAAGACGAAAAACTGTTTTTT
NA	TRBV19	TRBD1	TRBJ2-1	CATDAGTGVHNEQFF	TGTGCCACCGACGCCGGGACAGGGGTGCACAATGAGCAGTTCTTC
few	TRBV7-8	NA	TRBJ2-1	CASSLVSRDKRNEQFF	TGTGCCAGCAGCTTAGTGTCCCGGGACAAAAGAAATGAGCAGTTCTTC
NA	TRBV5-1	TRBD2	TRBJ2-3	CASSLGGTRFTDTQYF	TGCGCCAGCAGCTTGGGGGGGACTAGATTCACAGATACGCAGTATTTT
NA	TRBV28	TRBD1	TRBJ1-5	CASSITGGGQPQHF	TGTGCCAGCAGCATTACAGGGGGCGGTCAGCCCCAGCATTTT
NA	TRBV6-1	NA	TRBJ1-4	CASSEVGATNEKLFF	TGTGCCAGCAGTGAAGTGGGGGCGACTAATGAAAAACTGTTTTTT
once	TRBV6-4	NA	TRBJ2-1	CASSTTEGGEQFF	TGTGCCAGCAGCACGACGGAGGGGGGTGAGCAGTTCTTC
many	TRBV19	NA	TRBJ1-3	CASSIFTGNTIYF	TGTGCCAGTAGTATCTTTACTGGAAACACCATATATTTT
NA	TRBV2	NA	TRBJ1-2	CASSERGSNYGYTF	TGTGCCAGCAGTGAACGTGGCAGTAACTATGGCTACACCTTC
NA	TRBV7-2	NA	TRBJ1-5	CASSSADQPQHF	TGTGCCAGCAGCTCAGCTGATCAGCCCCAGCATTTT
NA	TRBV5-1	TRBD1	TRBJ2-7	CASSFTYDPLAGTGSYEQYF	TGCGCCAGCAGCTTTACGTATGATCCCCTAGCCGGGACAGGATCGTACGAGCAGTACTTC
NA	TRBV4-1	NA	TRBJ1-4	CASSQPRSRANEKLFF	TGCGCCAGCAGCCAACCCAGGAGCAGAGCTAATGAAAAACTGTTTTTT
NA	TRBV27	NA	TRBJ2-3	CASSLTYDSTDTQYF	TGTGCCAGCAGTTTAACATACGACTCGACGGATACGCAGTATTTT
NA	TRBV28	TRBD1	TRBJ1-5	CASVTGGYRNQPQHF	TGTGCCAGCGTCACAGGGGGCTATCGCAATCAGCCCCAGCATTTT
NA	TRBV28	TRBD1	TRBJ1-5	CASTPRSWTGVNQPQHF	TGTGCCAGCACCCCGCGGTCCTGGACAGGGGTCAATCAGCCCCAGCATTTT
NA	TRBV11-2	NA	TRBJ2-7	CASSPRGAIDEQYF	TGTGCCAGCAGCCCACGGGGGGCTATAGACGAGCAGTACTTC
NA	TRBV7-9	NA	TRBJ1-3	CASSLNHGNTIYF	TGTGCCAGCAGCTTAAATCATGGAAACACCATATATTTT
NA	TRBV18	TRBD1	TRBJ1-2	CASSPDDRGNYGYTF	TGTGCCAGCTCGCCGGACGACAGGGGTAACTATGGCTACACCTTC
few	TRBV6-1	TRBD1	TRBJ2-2	CASSGQLITGELFF	TGTGCCAGCTCGGGACAGCTAATCACCGGGGAGCTGTTTTTT
few	TRBV19	NA	TRBJ1-1	CASSIDLGLNTEAFF	TGTGCCAGTAGTATAGATTTGGGGCTGAACACTGAAGCTTTCTTT
NA	TRBV6-5	NA	TRBJ1-1	CASRSRGLTEAFF	TGTGCCAGCAGGTCCCGGGGCTTGACTGAAGCTTTCTTT